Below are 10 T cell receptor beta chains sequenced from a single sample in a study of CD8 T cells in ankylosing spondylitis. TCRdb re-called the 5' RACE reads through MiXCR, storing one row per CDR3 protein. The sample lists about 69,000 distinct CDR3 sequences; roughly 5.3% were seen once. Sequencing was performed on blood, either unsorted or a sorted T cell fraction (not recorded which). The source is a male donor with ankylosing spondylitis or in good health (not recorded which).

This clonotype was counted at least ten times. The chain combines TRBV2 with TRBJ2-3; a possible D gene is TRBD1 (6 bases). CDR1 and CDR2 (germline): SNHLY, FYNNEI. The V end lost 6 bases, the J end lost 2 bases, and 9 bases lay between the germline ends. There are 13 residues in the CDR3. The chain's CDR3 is CASRGAPTDTQYF. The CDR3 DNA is TGTGCCAGCAGGGGGGCCCCCACAGATACGCAGTATTTT.

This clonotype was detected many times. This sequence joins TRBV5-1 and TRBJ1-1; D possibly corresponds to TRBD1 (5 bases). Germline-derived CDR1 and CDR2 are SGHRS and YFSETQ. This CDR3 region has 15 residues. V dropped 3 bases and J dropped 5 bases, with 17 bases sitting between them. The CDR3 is CASSSSAGGRTEAFF. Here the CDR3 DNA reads TGCGCCAGCAGCTCCTCGGCCGGGGGAAGGACTGAAGCTTTCTTT.

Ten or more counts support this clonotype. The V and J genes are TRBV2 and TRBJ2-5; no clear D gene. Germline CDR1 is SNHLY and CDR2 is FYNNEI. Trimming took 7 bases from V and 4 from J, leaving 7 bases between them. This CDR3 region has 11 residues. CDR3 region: CASTERETQYF. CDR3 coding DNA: TGTGCCAGCACCGAAAGAGAGACCCAGTACTTC.

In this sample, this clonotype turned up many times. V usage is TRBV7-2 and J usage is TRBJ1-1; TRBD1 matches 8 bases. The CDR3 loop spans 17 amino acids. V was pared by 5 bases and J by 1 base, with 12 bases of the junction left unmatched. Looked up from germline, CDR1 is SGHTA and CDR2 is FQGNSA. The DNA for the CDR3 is TGTGCCAGCAGCAACCGACAGGGGAAGAGGGGGAACACTGAAGCTTTCTTT. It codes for CASSNRQGKRGNTEAFF. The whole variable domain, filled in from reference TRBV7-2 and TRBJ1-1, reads GAGVSQSPSNKVTEKGKDVELRCDPISGHTALYWYRQSLGQGLEFLIYFQGNSAPDKSGLPSDRFSAERTGGSVSTLTIQRTQQEDSAVYLCASSNRQGKRGNTEAFFGQGTRLTVV.

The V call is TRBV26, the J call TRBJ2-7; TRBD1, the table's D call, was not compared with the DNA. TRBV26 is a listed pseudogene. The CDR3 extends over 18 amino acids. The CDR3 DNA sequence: TGTACCAGCAGTTTAGATCTGACAGGGGGCCCCAGCTCCTACGAGCAGTACTTC. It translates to CTSSLDLTGGPSSYEQYF.

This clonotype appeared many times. The CDR3 nucleotides read TGCGCCAGCAGCACCGGGACAGAATCGAACACTGAAGCTTTCTTT. Its protein product is CASSTGTESNTEAFF. The J gene is TRBJ1-1, the V gene TRBV5-1; TRBD1 aligns across 7 bases. Germline CDR1 is SGHRS and CDR2 is YFSETQ. The CDR3 extends over 15 amino acids. V lost 4 bases to trimming and J lost 1 base; unmatched junction nucleotides: 7.

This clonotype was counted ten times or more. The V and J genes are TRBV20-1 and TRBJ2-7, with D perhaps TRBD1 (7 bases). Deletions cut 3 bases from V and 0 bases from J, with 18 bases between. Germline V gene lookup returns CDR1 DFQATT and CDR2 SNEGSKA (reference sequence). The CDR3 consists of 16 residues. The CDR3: CSARGGVQGSSYEQYF. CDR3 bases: TGCAGTGCTAGGGGAGGTGTACAGGGGAGCTCCTACGAGCAGTACTTC.

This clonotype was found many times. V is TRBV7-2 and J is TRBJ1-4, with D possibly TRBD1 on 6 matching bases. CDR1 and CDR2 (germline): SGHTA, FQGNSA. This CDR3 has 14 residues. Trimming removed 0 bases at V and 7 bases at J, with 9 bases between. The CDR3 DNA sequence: TGTGCCAGCAGCTTAGCTCAGGGGAGTGAAAAACTGTTTTTT. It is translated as CASSLAQGSEKLFF.

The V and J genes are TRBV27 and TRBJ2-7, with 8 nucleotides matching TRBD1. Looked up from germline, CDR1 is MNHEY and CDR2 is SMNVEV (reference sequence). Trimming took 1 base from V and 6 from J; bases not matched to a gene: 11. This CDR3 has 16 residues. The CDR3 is CASSLWVDRAPSEQYF. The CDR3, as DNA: TGTGCCAGCAGTTTATGGGTGGACAGGGCCCCCTCCGAGCAGTACTTC.

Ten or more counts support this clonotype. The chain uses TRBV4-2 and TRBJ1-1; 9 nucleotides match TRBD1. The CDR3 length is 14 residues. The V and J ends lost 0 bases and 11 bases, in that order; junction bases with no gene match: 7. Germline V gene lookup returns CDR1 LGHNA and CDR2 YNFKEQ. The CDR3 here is CASSQDWGQGLAFF. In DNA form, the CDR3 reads TGTGCCAGCAGCCAAGATTGGGGACAGGGTTTGGCTTTCTTT.